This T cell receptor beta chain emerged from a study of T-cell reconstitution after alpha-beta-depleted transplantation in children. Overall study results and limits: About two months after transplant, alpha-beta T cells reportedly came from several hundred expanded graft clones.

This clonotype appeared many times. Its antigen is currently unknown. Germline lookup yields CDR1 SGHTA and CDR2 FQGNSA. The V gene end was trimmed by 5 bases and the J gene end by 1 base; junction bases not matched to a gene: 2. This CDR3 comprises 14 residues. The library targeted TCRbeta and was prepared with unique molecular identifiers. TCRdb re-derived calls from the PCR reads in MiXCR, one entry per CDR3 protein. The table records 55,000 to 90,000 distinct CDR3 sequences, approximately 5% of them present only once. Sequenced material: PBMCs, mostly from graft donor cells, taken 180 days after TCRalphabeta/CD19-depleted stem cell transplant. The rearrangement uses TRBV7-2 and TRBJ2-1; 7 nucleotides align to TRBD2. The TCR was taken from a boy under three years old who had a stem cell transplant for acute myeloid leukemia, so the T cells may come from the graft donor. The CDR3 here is CASSRGLSYNEQFF. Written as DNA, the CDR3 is TGTGCCAGCAGCCGGGGACTATCCTACAATGAGCAGTTCTTC. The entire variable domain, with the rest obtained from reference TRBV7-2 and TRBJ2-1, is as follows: GAGVSQSPSNKVTEKGKDVELRCDPISGHTALYWYRQSLGQGLEFLIYFQGNSAPDKSGLPSDRFSAERTGGSVSTLTIQRTQQEDSAVYLCASSRGLSYNEQFFGPGTRLTVL.